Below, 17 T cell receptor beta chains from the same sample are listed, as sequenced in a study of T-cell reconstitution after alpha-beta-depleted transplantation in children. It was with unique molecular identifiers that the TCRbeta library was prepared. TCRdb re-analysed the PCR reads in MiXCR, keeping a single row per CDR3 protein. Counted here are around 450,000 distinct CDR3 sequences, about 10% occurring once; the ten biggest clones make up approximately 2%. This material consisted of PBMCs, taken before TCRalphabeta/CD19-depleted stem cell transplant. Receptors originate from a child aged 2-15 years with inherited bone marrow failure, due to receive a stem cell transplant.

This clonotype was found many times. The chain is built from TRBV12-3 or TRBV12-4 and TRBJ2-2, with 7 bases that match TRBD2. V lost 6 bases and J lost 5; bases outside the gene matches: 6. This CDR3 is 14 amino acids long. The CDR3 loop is CASSGLGGTGELFF. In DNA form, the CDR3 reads TGTGCCAGCAGCGGACTAGGTGGGACCGGGGAGCTGTTTTTT.

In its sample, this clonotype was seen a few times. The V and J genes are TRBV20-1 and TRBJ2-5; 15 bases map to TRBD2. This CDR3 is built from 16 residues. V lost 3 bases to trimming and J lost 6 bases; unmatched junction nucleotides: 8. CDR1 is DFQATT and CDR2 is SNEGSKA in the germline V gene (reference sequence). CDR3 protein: CSARMGLAGGEKTQYF. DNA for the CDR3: TGCAGTGCTAGGATGGGACTAGCGGGAGGAGAGAAGACCCAGTACTTC.

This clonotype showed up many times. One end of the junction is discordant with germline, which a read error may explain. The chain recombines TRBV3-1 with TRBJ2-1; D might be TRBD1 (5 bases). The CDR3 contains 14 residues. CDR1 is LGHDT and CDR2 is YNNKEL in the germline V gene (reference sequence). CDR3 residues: CASSQGVFNNEQFF. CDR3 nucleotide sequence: TGTGCCAGCAGTCAAGGGGTCTTTAACAATGAGCAGTTCTTC.

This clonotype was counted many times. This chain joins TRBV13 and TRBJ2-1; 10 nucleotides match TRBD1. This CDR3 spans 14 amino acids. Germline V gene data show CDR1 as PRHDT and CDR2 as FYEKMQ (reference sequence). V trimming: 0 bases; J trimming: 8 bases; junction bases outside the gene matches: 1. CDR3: CASSLGDRGDEQFF. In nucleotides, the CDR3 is TGTGCCAGCAGCTTAGGGGACAGGGGGGATGAGCAGTTCTTC.

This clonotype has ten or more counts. The CDR3 DNA sequence: TGTGCCAGCAGGGGAAGCTTGAGCTCCTACAATGAGCAGTTCTTC. It encodes CASRGSLSSYNEQFF. The gene calls are TRBV27 and TRBJ2-1, with D uncertain. CDR1 and CDR2 from the germline V gene are MNHEY and SMNVEV (reference sequence). V was clipped by 6 bases and J by 0 bases, with 12 bases between them. The CDR3 consists of 15 residues.

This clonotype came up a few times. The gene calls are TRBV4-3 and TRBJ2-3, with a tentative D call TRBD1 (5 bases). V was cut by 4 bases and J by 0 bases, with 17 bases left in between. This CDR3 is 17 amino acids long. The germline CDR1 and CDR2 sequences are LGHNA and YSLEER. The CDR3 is CASSRGWTRYSTDTQYF. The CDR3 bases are TGCGCCAGCAGCCGGGGCTGGACCCGATATAGCACAGATACGCAGTATTTT.

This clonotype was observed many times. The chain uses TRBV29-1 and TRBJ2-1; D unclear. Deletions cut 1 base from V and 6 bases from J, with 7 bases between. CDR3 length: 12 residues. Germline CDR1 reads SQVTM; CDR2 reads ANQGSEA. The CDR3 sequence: CSVEGPTNEQFF. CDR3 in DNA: TGCAGCGTTGAAGGACCGACCAATGAGCAGTTCTTC.

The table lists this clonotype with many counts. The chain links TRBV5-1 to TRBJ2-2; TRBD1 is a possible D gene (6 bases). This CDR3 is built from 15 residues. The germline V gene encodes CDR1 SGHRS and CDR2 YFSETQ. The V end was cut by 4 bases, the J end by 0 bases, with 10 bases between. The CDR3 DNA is TGCGCCAGCAGCGGTCCAGGGGCGAACACCGGGGAGCTGTTTTTT. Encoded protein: CASSGPGANTGELFF.

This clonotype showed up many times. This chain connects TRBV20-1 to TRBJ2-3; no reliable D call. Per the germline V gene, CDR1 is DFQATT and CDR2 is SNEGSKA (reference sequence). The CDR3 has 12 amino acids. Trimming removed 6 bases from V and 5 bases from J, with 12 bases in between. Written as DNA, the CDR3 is TGCAGTGCCCTTCGAGTGGGAGATACGCAGTATTTT. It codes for CSALRVGDTQYF.

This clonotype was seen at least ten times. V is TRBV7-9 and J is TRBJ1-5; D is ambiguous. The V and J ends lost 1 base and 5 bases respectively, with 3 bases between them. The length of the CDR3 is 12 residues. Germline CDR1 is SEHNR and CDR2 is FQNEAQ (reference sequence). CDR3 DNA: TGTGCCAGCAGCTTAGTTGATCAGCCCCAGCATTTT. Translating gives CASSLVDQPQHF.

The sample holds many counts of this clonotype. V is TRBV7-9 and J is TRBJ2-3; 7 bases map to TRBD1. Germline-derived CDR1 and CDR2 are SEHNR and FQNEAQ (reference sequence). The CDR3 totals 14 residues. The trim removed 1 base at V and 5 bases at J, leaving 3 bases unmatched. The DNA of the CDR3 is TGTGCCAGCAGCTTAGGCTACAGGGGAGATACGCAGTATTTT. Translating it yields CASSLGYRGDTQYF.

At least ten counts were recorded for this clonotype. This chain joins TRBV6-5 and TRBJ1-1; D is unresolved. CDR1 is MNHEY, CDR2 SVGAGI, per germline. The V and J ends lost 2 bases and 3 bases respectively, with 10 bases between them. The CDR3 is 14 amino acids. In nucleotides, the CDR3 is TGTGCCAGCAGTTACGCCAGTAAGTACACTGAAGCTTTCTTT. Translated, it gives CASSYASKYTEAFF.

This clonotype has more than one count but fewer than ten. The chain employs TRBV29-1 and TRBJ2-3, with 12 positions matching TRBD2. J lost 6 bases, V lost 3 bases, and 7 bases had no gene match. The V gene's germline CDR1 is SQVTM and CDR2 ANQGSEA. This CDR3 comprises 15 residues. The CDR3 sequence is CSVESSGRVSDTQYF. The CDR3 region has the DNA TGCAGCGTTGAGTCTAGCGGGAGGGTGTCGGATACGCAGTATTTT.

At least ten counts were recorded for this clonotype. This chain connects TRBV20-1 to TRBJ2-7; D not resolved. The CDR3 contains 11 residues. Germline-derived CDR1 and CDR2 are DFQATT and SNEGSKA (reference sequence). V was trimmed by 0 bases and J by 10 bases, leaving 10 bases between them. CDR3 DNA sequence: TGCAGTGCTAGAGATCCAAGCGATCAGTACTTC. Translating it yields CSARDPSDQYF.

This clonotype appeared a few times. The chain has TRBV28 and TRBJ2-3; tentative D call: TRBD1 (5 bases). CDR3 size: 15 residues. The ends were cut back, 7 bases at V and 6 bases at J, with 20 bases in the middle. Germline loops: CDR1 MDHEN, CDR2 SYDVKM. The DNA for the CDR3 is TGTGCCAGCACCCCCACGTGGAAAGGGGCGGATACGCAGTATTTT. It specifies CASTPTWKGADTQYF.

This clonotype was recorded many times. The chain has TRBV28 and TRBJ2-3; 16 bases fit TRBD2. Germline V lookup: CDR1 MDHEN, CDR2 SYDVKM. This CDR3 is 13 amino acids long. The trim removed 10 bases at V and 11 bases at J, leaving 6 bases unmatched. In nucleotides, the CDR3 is TGTGCCACCGGGACTAGCGGGAGGGATCGGCAGTATTTT. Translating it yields CATGTSGRDRQYF. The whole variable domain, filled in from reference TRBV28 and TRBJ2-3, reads DVKVTQSSRYLVKRTGEKVFLECVQDMDHENMFWYRQDPGLGLRLIYFSYDVKMKEKGDIPEGYSVSREKKERFSLILESASTNQTSMYLCATGTSGRDRQYFGPGTRLTVL.

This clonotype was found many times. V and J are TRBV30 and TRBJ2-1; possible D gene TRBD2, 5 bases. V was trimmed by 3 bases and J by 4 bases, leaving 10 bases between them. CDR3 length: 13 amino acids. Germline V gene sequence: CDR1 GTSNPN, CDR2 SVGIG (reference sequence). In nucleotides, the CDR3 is TGTGCCTGGAGCGTAACTAGATACAATGAGCAGTTCTTC. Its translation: CAWSVTRYNEQFF.